The clone carrying this T cell receptor (beta chain) occurred many times. CDR1 and CDR2 (germline): MGHRA, YSYEKL. Trimming took 5 bases from V and 3 from J, leaving 11 bases between them. The CDR3 runs 13 residues. Via MiXCR, TCRdb re-called the 5' RACE reads, giving one row per CDR3 protein. The sample has 16,000 or so distinct CDR3 sequences; 9% are singletons. The record originates from a study of neurological immune-mediated disorders. The source material was CD8+ T cells from blood. The clonotype originates from a man aged 50 to 60 in good health. The J gene is TRBJ2-7, the V gene TRBV4-1; the D gene is possibly TRBD2 (6 bases). This chain's CDR3 is CASSTREDYEQYF. For the CDR3, the DNA is TGCGCCAGCAGCACCAGGGAGGACTACGAGCAGTACTTC.